These 25 T cell receptor beta chains originate from one sample sequenced in a study of post-analysis software for immune sequencing data (dated by TCRdb to 2014 to 2015). The study at large found these results: Patients showed significantly higher frequencies than controls for 4 or 5 TRBV segments, among them TRBV5-6, TRBV5-1 and TRBV20-1.

No antigens are known for them. Libraries were made using PCR. The sample was run on an Illumina HiSeq 2500. Unique molecular identifiers were incorporated into TCR beta cDNA libraries to reduce PCR and sequencing biases. TCRdb reworked the public reads: Q25 trimming with fastp, MiXCR clone assembly, productive beta chains retained. Every entry covers one CDR3 protein and lists the most common genes and DNA from its rows. Counted in this sample were hundreds of thousands of distinct CDR3 sequences; 55% to 60% of them appeared once. The ten largest make up around 11% of the sample. Material for sequencing was blood. These receptors all come from a girl between 2 and 10 years old with multiple sclerosis.

This clonotype was found once. V and J are TRBV12-3 or TRBV12-4 and TRBJ2-5, with D maybe TRBD2 (7 bases). This CDR3 region has 16 residues. Trimming removed 6 bases from V and 11 bases from J, with 28 bases in between. The CDR3, as DNA: TGTGCCAGCAGCTTTCCCTGGGGGGGGCTAACGAATGAGCAGTACTTC. This translates into CASSFPWGGLTNEQYF.

The chain carries TRBV11-2 and TRBJ2-1; 8 positions match TRBD1. V dropped 6 bases and J dropped 0; count of bases not matched to a gene: 10. The CDR3 is 17 amino acids. Germline V gene sequence: CDR1 SGHAT, CDR2 FQNNGV. The CDR3, as DNA: TGTGCCAGCAGGGTAGGACAGGGCCGAAGCTCCTACAATGAGCAGTTCTTC. Its protein product is CASRVGQGRSSYNEQFF.

The rearrangement joins TRBV12-3 or TRBV12-4 to TRBJ1-2, with 7 bases lining up with TRBD1. The trim removed 6 bases at V and 4 bases at J, leaving 8 bases unmatched. CDR3 length: 14 amino acids. CDR3 region: CASRSDREGYGYTF. CDR3 bases: TGTGCCAGCAGGTCAGACAGGGAGGGCTATGGCTACACCTTC.

V is TRBV4-3 and J is TRBJ2-3; 14 nucleotides agree with TRBD2. Germline lookup yields CDR1 LGHNA and CDR2 YSLEER. The CDR3 is 19 residues long. J lost 0 bases, V lost 3 bases, and 8 bases had no gene match. The CDR3 DNA reads as TGCGCCAGCAGCCAGGCAGGACTAGCGGGAGGTTCTAGCACAGATACGCAGTATTTT. Amino acids: CASSQAGLAGGSSTDTQYF.

V and J are TRBV3-1 and TRBJ2-4; 8 bases map to TRBD1. The tail of the sequence fits TRBJ2-7 better, so the J call may be wrong. From germline, CDR1 is LGHDT and CDR2 YNNKEL (reference sequence). The CDR3 spans 14 residues. CDR3 nucleotides: TGTGCCAGCAGAGAAACAGGGGGACTGTACGAGCAGTACTTC. Translated: CASRETGGLYEQYF.

This chain links TRBV2 with TRBJ1-1; D gene unclear. The CDR3 extends over 13 amino acids. Trimming removed 4 bases at V and 4 bases at J, with 10 bases between. Germline V gene lookup returns CDR1 SNHLY and CDR2 FYNNEI. As DNA, the CDR3 is TGTGCCAGCAGTGGACCAGAGGGCACTGAAGCTTTCTTT. Its protein product is CASSGPEGTEAFF. Filled out from reference TRBV2 and TRBJ1-1, the complete variable domain reads EPEVTQTPSHQVTQMGQEVILRCVPISNHLYFYWYRQILGQKVEFLVSFYNNEISEKSEIFDDQFSVERPDGSNFTLKIRSTKLEDSAMYFCASSGPEGTEAFFGQGTRLTVV.

This rearrangement joins TRBV29-1 to TRBJ1-1; a weak D match, TRBD1 (6 bases). Germline V gives CDR1 SQVTM, CDR2 ANQGSEA. V lost 0 bases and J 4 bases, leaving 15 bases between the germline ends. The CDR3 loop spans 15 amino acids. Here the CDR3 reads CSVEDPSRGTTEAFF. CDR3 sequence (DNA): TGCAGCGTTGAAGACCCATCTAGGGGGACCACTGAAGCTTTCTTT.

The rearrangement joins TRBV29-1 to TRBJ2-1; possibly TRBD1 for D (6 bases). This CDR3 comprises 14 residues. Germline V gene sequence: CDR1 SQVTM, CDR2 ANQGSEA. V shed 3 bases and J shed 7 bases, with 16 bases lying between them. CDR3 in DNA: TGCAGCGTTGACGCCACAGGGTTAGGGAATGAGCAGTTCTTC. Its protein product is CSVDATGLGNEQFF.

The chain joins TRBV12-3 or TRBV12-4 to TRBJ2-7; D not resolved. The CDR3 extends over 16 amino acids. V was shortened by 3 bases and J by 2 bases, with 17 bases between the two germline ends. The CDR3 is CASSFYPGELAYEQYF. CDR3 in DNA: TGTGCCAGCAGTTTTTACCCAGGCGAGTTGGCCTACGAGCAGTACTTC.

V gene TRBV12-3 or TRBV12-4 combines with J gene TRBJ2-1; D call uncertain. Trimming took off 3 bases at V and 12 bases at J, with 12 bases between the two ends. The CDR3 runs to 12 residues. In DNA, the CDR3 is TGTGCCAGCAGTTTTGGCGGCGGACCGCAGTTCTTC. Translation: CASSFGGGPQFF.

V is TRBV6-5 and J is TRBJ1-2, with 7 bases that match TRBD1. This CDR3 contains 15 residues. CDR1 and CDR2 from the germline V gene are MNHEY and SVGAGI. The ends lost 4 bases at V and 3 bases at J; junction bases unmatched: 8. The CDR3 loop is CASSSMYRGHYGYTF. For the CDR3, the DNA is TGTGCCAGCAGTTCCATGTACAGGGGCCACTATGGCTACACCTTC.

This sequence joins TRBV7-6 and TRBJ2-7, with D possibly matching TRBD2 (5 bases). The ends were cut back, 1 base at V and 0 bases at J, with 7 bases in the middle. The CDR3 covers 14 residues. CDR1 SGHVS and CDR2 FNYEAQ come from the germline V gene. CDR3 nucleotides: TGTGCCAGCAGCTTAGAAGCGGCCTCCTACGAGCAGTACTTC. Encoded protein: CASSLEAASYEQYF. Full variable domain (remainder filled in from reference TRBV7-6 and TRBJ2-7): GAGVSQSPRYKVTKRGQDVALRCDPISGHVSLYWYRQALGQGPEFLTYFNYEAQQDKSGLPNDRFSAERPEGSISTLTIQRTEQRDSAMYRCASSLEAASYEQYFGPGTRLTVT.

This clonotype occurred once. The chain employs TRBV4-1 and TRBJ2-7, with D tentatively TRBD1 (5 bases). The ends were cut back, 5 bases at V and 5 bases at J, with 10 bases in the middle. Germline V gene data show CDR1 as MGHRA and CDR2 as YSYEKL. This CDR3 has 12 amino acids. This CDR3 reads CASSNPQDEQYF. CDR3 DNA: TGCGCCAGCAGCAATCCACAGGACGAGCAGTACTTC.

The chain uses TRBV5-4 and TRBJ2-3; 7 nucleotides match TRBD2. The trim removed 0 bases at V and 1 base at J, leaving 5 bases unmatched. This CDR3 has 16 amino acids. The germline CDR1 and CDR2 sequences are SGHNT and YYREEE (reference sequence). As DNA, the CDR3 is TGTGCCAGCAGCTTGGCCGGGGCGGGAGGCACAGATACGCAGTATTTT. Amino acid sequence: CASSLAGAGGTDTQYF.

This sequence joins TRBV3-1 and TRBJ2-1; 11 bases match TRBD2. Germline lookup yields CDR1 LGHDT and CDR2 YNNKEL (reference sequence). The V gene end was trimmed by 0 bases and the J gene end by 6 bases; junction bases not matched to a gene: 13. CDR3 length: 19 amino acids. The CDR3 region has the DNA TGTGCCAGCAGCCAAGACCCCTTATCTACTAGCGGGAGTATCAATGAGCAGTTCTTC. Translating gives CASSQDPLSTSGSINEQFF.

The chain carries TRBV6-2 or TRBV6-3 and TRBJ1-1, with D uncertain. V lost 2 bases and J lost 1, with 5 bases in between. The CDR3 has 13 amino acids. The germline V gene encodes CDR1 MNHEY and CDR2 SVGEGT. DNA of the CDR3: TGTGCCAGCAGTTACACAGCGAACACTGAAGCTTTCTTT. Translated: CASSYTANTEAFF.

CDR3 in DNA: TGCAGCGCTGGCGGGAGGTCGACCTACGAGCAGTACTTC. Amino acids: CSAGGRSTYEQYF. The chain is built from TRBV29-1 and TRBJ2-7; 8 positions match TRBD2. Per germline, CDR1 SQVTM and CDR2 ANQGSEA. The trim removed 7 bases at V and 2 bases at J, leaving 7 bases unmatched. The CDR3 length is 13 residues.

This clonotype was picked up a small number of times. J is TRBJ2-5 and V is TRBV10-2; D ambiguous. In germline, CDR1 is WSHSY, CDR2 SAAADI. The V and J ends lost 2 bases and 3 bases respectively, with 1 base between them. The CDR3 is 11 amino acids. In DNA form, the CDR3 reads TGCGCCAGCAGTGAGAAAGAGACCCAGTACTTC. Protein sequence: CASSEKETQYF.

The rearrangement joins TRBV12-3 or TRBV12-4 to TRBJ2-1; D is possibly TRBD1 or TRBD2 (5 bases each). Trimming took off 6 bases at V and 2 bases at J, with 17 bases between the two ends. CDR3 length: 16 amino acids. DNA for the CDR3: TGTGCCAGCAGCCTCCGAAGGGGCGGGCCCTACAATGAGCAGTTCTTC. This codes for CASSLRRGGPYNEQFF.

Concerning this clonotype: The junction does not match germline at one end; this may be a read error. J is TRBJ1-4 and V is TRBV28; D unresolved. Per the germline V gene, CDR1 is MDHEN and CDR2 is SYDVKM. This CDR3 comprises 16 residues. DNA of the CDR3: TGTGCCAGCAGTCCGCCCGACCAGAGACCGAATGAAAAACGGTTTTTT. Its protein product is CASSPPDQRPNEKRFF.

V gene TRBV10-3 combines with J gene TRBJ2-6, with 7 positions matching TRBD1. This CDR3 has 15 amino acids. Per the germline V gene, CDR1 is ENHRY and CDR2 is SYGVKD. Trimming at V came to 10 bases and at J to 0 bases, leaving 6 bases not matched to a gene. Here the CDR3 reads CATGQPFSGANVLTF. The CDR3 DNA reads TGTGCCACGGGACAGCCTTTCTCTGGGGCCAACGTCCTGACTTTC.

V gene TRBV30 combines with J gene TRBJ2-3, with TRBD1 as a possible D gene (6 bases). Germline V gene data show CDR1 as GTSNPN and CDR2 as SVGIG (reference sequence). V was cut by 4 bases and J by 2 bases, with 13 bases left in between. The CDR3 has 14 residues. The DNA for the CDR3 is TGTGCCTGGAAATTCGGACAGAACACAGATACGCAGTATTTT. Its protein is CAWKFGQNTDTQYF.

The chain couples TRBV29-1 to TRBJ2-3, with D perhaps matching TRBD1 (6 bases). The germline V and J ends were trimmed by 2 bases and 4 bases, with 13 bases remaining between them. The CDR3 contains 14 residues. Looked up from germline, CDR1 is SQVTM and CDR2 is ANQGSEA. The CDR3 loop reads CSVELTGLADTQYF. In nucleotides, the CDR3 is TGCAGCGTTGAACTAACAGGGTTGGCAGATACGCAGTATTTT.

This rearrangement joins TRBV29-1 to TRBJ2-7; D remains unclear. Between the trimmed V and J ends, which lost 7 bases and 7 bases, there was a span of 20 bases. Germline loops: CDR1 SQVTM, CDR2 ANQGSEA. The CDR3 consists of 13 residues. The DNA of the CDR3 is TGCAGCGCAAACTTGGGCTCCAACAATGAGCAGTACTTC. Amino acids: CSANLGSNNEQYF.

On this clonotype: At one end the junction does not follow the germline gene, possibly because of a read error. The chain joins TRBV5-1 to TRBJ2-1, with D perhaps TRBD2 (5 bases). The CDR3 extends over 15 amino acids. The germline CDR1 and CDR2 sequences are SGHRS and YFSETQ. CDR3 in DNA: TGCGCCAGCAGCTTCCTTACGGCCGACTACAGTGAGCAGTTCTTC. It encodes CASSFLTADYSEQFF.